The 20 T cell receptor beta chains listed next were all sequenced from one sample in a study of T-cell memory formation after mild COVID-19 (TCRdb year 2021). To prepare the library, 5' RACE was applied. The sample was run on an Illumina NovaSeq 6000. Using fastp at Q25 and MiXCR, TCRdb reprocessed the public reads and kept productive beta chains. Under each unique CDR3 protein, matching rows form one entry showing the most common genes and DNA. A total of some 50,000 distinct CDR3 sequences appear in this sample, 27% of them only once. Around 45% of the sample goes to the ten largest clones. The source material was PBMCs or a T cell subset sorted from them (not recorded which). The receptors come from a man between 18 and 29 years old who had mild COVID-19 (a few samples of this study predate the infection). The sample titles of this study are shuffled in the database, so cell type and time point are left out; the donor was told from shared clones.

This clonotype was counted between two and nine times. CDR3 loop: CASSARTGDEQFF. Written as DNA, the CDR3 is TGTGCCAGCAGCGCCCGGACAGGGGATGAGCAGTTCTTC. The chain combines TRBV7-9 with TRBJ2-1, with 9 nucleotides matching TRBD1. J lost 8 bases, V lost 5 bases, and 4 bases had no gene match. The CDR3 is 13 amino acids. The germline V gene encodes CDR1 SEHNR and CDR2 FQNEAQ (reference sequence).

The chain uses TRBV6-5 and TRBJ1-2; 9 bases fit TRBD1. The junction had 6 bases not matched to a gene; V was cut back by 6 bases and J by 10 bases. This CDR3 comprises 12 residues. The germline V gene has CDR1 MNHEY and CDR2 SVGAGI. CDR3 sequence: CASRDTGGAYTF. CDR3 nucleotide sequence: TGTGCCAGCAGAGACACAGGGGGCGCCTACACCTTC.

This chain links TRBV5-1 with TRBJ2-7; D is uncertain. The germline CDR1 and CDR2 sequences are SGHRS and YFSETQ. V gave up 1 base and J gave up 0 bases, with 17 bases separating them. The CDR3 has 17 residues. The CDR3 nucleotides are TGCGCCAGCAGCTTGTGGATTATCCGGGCAGACTCCTACGAGCAGTACGTC. Its translation: CASSLWIIRADSYEQYV.

The gene calls are TRBV10-2 and TRBJ2-5, with 8 bases lining up with TRBD2. The CDR3 has 15 residues. Germline CDR1 and CDR2: WSHSY and SAAADI. The J segment lost 2 bases and the V segment lost 0 bases, leaving 2 bases of the junction unmatched. The CDR3 DNA sequence: TGCGCCAGCAGTGAGTCTCGGGGGGGGCAAGAGACCCAGTACTTC. Its protein is CASSESRGGQETQYF.

This clonotype was recorded a few times. The V and J genes are TRBV4-1 and TRBJ1-3; D gene uncertain. CDR3 length equals 15 residues. V was pared by 1 base and J by 0 bases, with 7 bases between. The germline V gene has CDR1 MGHRA and CDR2 YSYEKL. The CDR3, as DNA: TGCGCCAGCAGCCAAGTCCGGTCCTCTGGAAACACCATATATTTT. This codes for CASSQVRSSGNTIYF.

This clonotype was counted a few times. The V gene is TRBV19, the J gene TRBJ1-1; D is perhaps TRBD1 (6 bases). The CDR3 is 15 residues long. V gave up 10 bases and J gave up 1 base, with 19 bases separating them. Germline CDR1 is LNHDA and CDR2 is SQIVND (reference sequence). CDR3 nucleotides: TGTGCCACCACGCCACTCGGGACATGGAACACTGAAGCTTTCTTT. It translates to CATTPLGTWNTEAFF. The full variable domain, in which reference TRBV19 and TRBJ1-1 provide the parts outside the CDR3, is DGGITQSPKYLFRKEGQNVTLSCEQNLNHDAMYWYRQDPGQGLRLIYYSQIVNDFQKGDIAEGYSVSREKKESFPLTVTSAQKNPTAFYLCATTPLGTWNTEAFFGQGTRLTVV.

This clonotype was counted a few times. This chain uses TRBV12-3 or TRBV12-4 with TRBJ2-5, with TRBD2 identical over 10 bases. This CDR3 is built from 15 residues. J lost 7 bases, V lost 4 bases, and 9 bases had no gene match. The CDR3 nucleotides read TGTGCCAGCAGTTCGTCCAGCGGGGGGGAAGGGACCCAGTACTTC. Residues: CASSSSSGGEGTQYF.

The chain carries TRBV11-2 and TRBJ2-1; 10 nucleotides line up with TRBD1. Germline V gene data show CDR1 as SGHAT and CDR2 as FQNNGV. The length of the CDR3 is 15 residues. The J segment lost 7 bases and the V segment lost 5 bases, leaving 8 bases of the junction unmatched. The DNA of the CDR3 is TGTGCCAGCAGCATGACAGGGGGCTCGAGGAATGAGCAGTTCTTC. It yields the protein CASSMTGGSRNEQFF.

The sample holds a few counts of this clonotype. The CDR3 bases are TGTGCCAGCAGCCAAGGGCCCGATAGCAATCAGCCCCAGCATTTT. It encodes CASSQGPDSNQPQHF. This chain uses TRBV3-1 with TRBJ1-5; D unresolved. CDR1 is LGHDT and CDR2 is YNNKEL in the germline V gene (reference sequence). The CDR3 has 15 amino acids. Trimming shortened V by 1 base and J by 0 bases, and 7 bases separated the two germline ends.

This chain links TRBV2 with TRBJ2-5; 7 bases line up with TRBD1. The CDR3 is 16 amino acids. V shed 6 bases and J 1 base; nucleotides not matched to a gene: 11. The V gene's germline CDR1 is SNHLY and CDR2 FYNNEI. In DNA, the CDR3 is TGTGCCAGCAGCGAGATGGGACAGACACTCCAAGAGACCCAGTACTTC. Translating it yields CASSEMGQTLQETQYF.

A few counts support this clonotype. The chain carries TRBV29-1 and TRBJ2-3, with 7 bases fitting TRBD1. CDR1 and CDR2 (germline): SQVTM, ANQGSEA. There are 15 residues in the CDR3. V was pared by 4 bases and J by 3 bases, with 10 bases of the junction left unmatched. CDR3 nucleotide sequence: TGCAGCGTTGTACGGGACAGAAGTCTTACAGATACGCAGTATTTT. Protein product: CSVVRDRSLTDTQYF.

In this sample, this clonotype is large. The chain has TRBV7-2 and TRBJ1-1; 7 bases map to TRBD1. Germline loops: CDR1 SGHTA, CDR2 FQGNSA. After removal of 1 base from V and 4 bases from J, the junction contained 3 bases not matched to a gene. The CDR3 has 14 residues. The CDR3 nucleotides read TGTGCCAGCAGCTTAGGGTCAGGGGGCACTGAAGCTTTCTTT. It translates to CASSLGSGGTEAFF.

J is TRBJ2-3 and V is TRBV6-6, with D perhaps matching TRBD2 (5 bases). The CDR3 runs to 16 residues. Trimming cost V 6 bases and J 0 bases, with 16 bases left between them. Looked up from germline, CDR1 is MNHNY and CDR2 is SVGAGI (reference sequence). The CDR3 loop reads CASSRGDTTSTDTQYF. The CDR3 DNA follows: TGTGCCAGCAGCCGGGGAGATACGACTAGCACAGATACGCAGTATTTT.

The chain links TRBV29-1 to TRBJ2-2; D unresolved. CDR3 size: 12 residues. Germline V CDR1 and CDR2: SQVTM, ANQGSEA. Trimming shortened V by 7 bases and J by 8 bases, and 14 bases separated the two germline ends. CDR3 in amino acids: CSAPTPSGELFF. CDR3 DNA: TGCAGCGCTCCGACCCCGTCGGGGGAGCTGTTTTTT.

Many counts were recorded for this clonotype. CDR3 loop: CASSPTSGGLNEQFF. CDR3 nucleotide sequence: TGTGCCAGCAGCCCGACTAGCGGGGGCCTCAATGAGCAGTTCTTC. The chain couples TRBV7-3 to TRBJ2-1; TRBD2 agrees at 12 bases. Per germline, CDR1 SGHTA and CDR2 FQGTGA. Trimming at V came to 5 bases and at J to 6 bases, leaving 5 bases not matched to a gene. The CDR3 is made up of 15 amino acids.

This chain connects TRBV9 to TRBJ1-1; D is undetermined. Germline assignment: CDR1 SGDLS and CDR2 YYNGEE. This CDR3 is 15 amino acids long. V gave up 4 bases and J gave up 1 base, with 14 bases separating them. The DNA of the CDR3 is TGTGCCAGCAGCCCGAAGGACGGAAAGAACACTGAAGCTTTCTTT. Translating gives CASSPKDGKNTEAFF.

This chain connects TRBV5-1 to TRBJ1-2, with a weak D call TRBD1 (6 bases). The V gene's germline CDR1 is SGHRS and CDR2 YFSETQ. The CDR3 runs 16 residues. Between the trimmed V and J ends, which lost 0 bases and 6 bases, there was a span of 18 bases. The CDR3 DNA follows: TGCGCCAGCAGCTTGGTCGGTGGGGGCGCACCCAATGGCTACACCTTC. Translation gives CASSLVGGGAPNGYTF.

The J gene is TRBJ2-2, the V gene TRBV12-3 or TRBV12-4, with a tentative D call TRBD1 (5 bases). Trimming removed 3 bases at V and 4 bases at J, with 6 bases between. The CDR3 has 13 amino acids. CDR3 residues: CASSFRATGELFF. As DNA, the CDR3 is TGTGCCAGCAGTTTCAGGGCCACCGGGGAGCTGTTTTTT.

This clonotype was seen a few times. This chain joins TRBV6-1 and TRBJ2-3; a weak D match, TRBD1 (6 bases). V lost 3 bases and J lost 6, with 7 bases in between. CDR1 and CDR2 (germline): MNHNS, SASEGT. The CDR3 is made up of 12 amino acids. The CDR3 DNA reads TGTGCCAGCAGTGACAGGGGTGATACGCAGTATTTT. Encoded protein: CASSDRGDTQYF.

This chain uses TRBV6-6 with TRBJ2-1; the D gene could be TRBD1 or TRBD2 (7 bases each). Germline V gene sequence: CDR1 MNHNY, CDR2 SVGAGI (reference sequence). V lost 6 bases and J 4 bases, leaving 31 bases between the germline ends. The CDR3 has 20 residues. Here the CDR3 reads CASRHSGEGWGTEPYNEQFF. The CDR3 DNA is TGTGCCAGCAGACACAGCGGGGAGGGTTGGGGGACAGAACCTTACAATGAGCAGTTCTTC.